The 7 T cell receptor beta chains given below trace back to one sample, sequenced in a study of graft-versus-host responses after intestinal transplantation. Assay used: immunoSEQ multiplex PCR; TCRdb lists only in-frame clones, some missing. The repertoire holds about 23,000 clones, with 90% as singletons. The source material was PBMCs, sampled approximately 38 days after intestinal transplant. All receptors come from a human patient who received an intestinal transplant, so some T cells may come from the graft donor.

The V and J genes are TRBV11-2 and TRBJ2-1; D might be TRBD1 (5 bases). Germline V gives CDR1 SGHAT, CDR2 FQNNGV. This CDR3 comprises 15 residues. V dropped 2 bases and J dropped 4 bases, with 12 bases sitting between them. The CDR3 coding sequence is TGTGCCAGCAGCTTACAGGAGAAGGGGTACAATGAGCAGTTCTTC. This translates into CASSLQEKGYNEQFF.

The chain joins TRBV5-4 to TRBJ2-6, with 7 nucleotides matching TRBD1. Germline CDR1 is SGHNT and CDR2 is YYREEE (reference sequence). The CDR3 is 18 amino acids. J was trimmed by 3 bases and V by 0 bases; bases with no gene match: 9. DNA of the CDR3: TGTGCCAGCAGCTTGGTGGGGACAGTTAAAGATGGGGCCAACGTCCTGACTTTC. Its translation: CASSLVGTVKDGANVLTF.

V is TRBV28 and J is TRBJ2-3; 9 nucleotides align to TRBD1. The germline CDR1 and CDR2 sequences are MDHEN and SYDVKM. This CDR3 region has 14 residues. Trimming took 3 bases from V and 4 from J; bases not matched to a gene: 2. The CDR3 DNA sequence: TGTGCCAGCAGTTTGGGACAGGGCGCAGATACGCAGTATTTT. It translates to CASSLGQGADTQYF.

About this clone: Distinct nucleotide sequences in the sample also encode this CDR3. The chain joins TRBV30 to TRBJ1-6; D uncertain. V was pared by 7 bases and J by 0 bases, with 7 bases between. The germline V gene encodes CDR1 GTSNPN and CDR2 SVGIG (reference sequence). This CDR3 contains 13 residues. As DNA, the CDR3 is TGTGCCTTCCTATTCTCCTATAATTCACCCCTCCACTTT. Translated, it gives CAFLFSYNSPLHF.

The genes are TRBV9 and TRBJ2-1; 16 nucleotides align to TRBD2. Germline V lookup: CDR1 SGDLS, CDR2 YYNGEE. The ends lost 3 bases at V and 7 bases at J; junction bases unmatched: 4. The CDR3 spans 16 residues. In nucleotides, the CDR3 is TGTGCCAGCAGCGCTCCGGGACTAGCGGGAGGGAATGAGCAGTTCTTC. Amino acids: CASSAPGLAGGNEQFF.

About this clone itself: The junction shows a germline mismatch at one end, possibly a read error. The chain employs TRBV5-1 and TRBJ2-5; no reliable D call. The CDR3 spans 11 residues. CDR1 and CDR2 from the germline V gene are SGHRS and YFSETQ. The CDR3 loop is CASSLTEIQYF. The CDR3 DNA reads TGCGCCAGCAGCTTGACCGAGATCCAGTACTTC.

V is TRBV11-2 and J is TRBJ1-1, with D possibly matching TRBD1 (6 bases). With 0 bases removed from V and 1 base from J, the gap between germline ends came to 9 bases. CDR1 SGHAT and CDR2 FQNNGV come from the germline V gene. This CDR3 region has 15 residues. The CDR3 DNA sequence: TGTGCCAGCAGCTTAGATCTCAGGGGGAACACTGAAGCTTTCTTT. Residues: CASSLDLRGNTEAFF.